This TCR beta chain appears in the sequencing data of a study of cytomegalovirus exposure and HLA in healthy donors. The V gene lost 5 bases and the J gene lost 3 bases, with 15 bases spanning the gap. Germline V gene lookup returns CDR1 SGHNT and CDR2 YENEEA. The CDR3 is 15 residues long. The PCR employed 60 Vbeta primers together with 13 Jbeta primers. Libraries were prepared by immunoSEQ multiplex PCR; TCRdb keeps only in-frame clonotypes and omits some of them. The data hold 70,000 to 85,000 clones, with around 60% observed a single time. A few counts support this clone. The target antigen is unknown. Study results and caveats: Specific recognition of CMV antigens was confirmed in vitro for a few chains (all CMV-associated). Some V segments, including TRBV6-2 and TRBV6-3, were excluded as indistinguishable.

The chain is built from TRBV11-3 and TRBJ2-3; D gene ambiguous. The source material was PBMCs. This TCR was recovered from a man aged 30 to 45 in good health and CMV-seropositive. CDR3 DNA sequence: TGTGCCAGCAGCCTCGGTACAGCCCTGACAGATACGCAGTATTTT. Protein product: CASSLGTALTDTQYF. Filled out from reference TRBV11-3 and TRBJ2-3, the complete variable domain reads EAGVVQSPRYKIIEKKQPVAFWCNPISGHNTLYWYLQNLGQGPELLIRYENEEAVDDSQLPKDRFSAERLKGVDSTLKIQPAELGDSAVYLCASSLGTALTDTQYFGPGTRLTVL.